Included here is one TCR beta chain sequence, with context. CDR3 length: 16 residues. V lost 10 bases, J lost 5 bases, and 18 bases stayed unmatched. Germline CDR1 is LNHDA and CDR2 is SQIVND (reference sequence). This sample was included in a study of technical replicates of blood from a few donors. Assay used: immunoSEQ multiplex PCR; TCRdb lists only in-frame clones, some missing. The table has 75,000 to 100,000 clones, around 90% seen once. The material sequenced was T cells isolated from PBMCs. This sequence was found in a human donor in good health. The chain employs TRBV19 and TRBJ1-1; 8 bases match TRBD1. CDR3 in amino acids: CATKSLTGASWTEAFF. CDR3 nucleotides: TGTGCCACCAAGTCCCTGACAGGGGCCTCGTGGACTGAAGCTTTCTTT.